The clone carrying this TCR beta chain was seen a few times. This specimen comes from a study of shared T cell receptors in the human thymus. Profiling relied on immunoSEQ multiplex PCR, and the TCRdb table lists in-frame clones only, not all of them. The data contain about 710,000 clones, around 87% of them singletons. Looked up from germline, CDR1 is SGHVS and CDR2 is FQNEAQ. There are 15 residues in the CDR3. V was shortened by 5 bases and J by 0 bases, with 14 bases between the two germline ends. This sample also belongs to another study, concerning human thymus T cells. That source notes: Among the donors, all were healthy Finnish infants having corrective surgery for congenital heart defects. Thymic material originated from resections removed in the course of corrective heart surgery. The authors found apparently biased V and J gene usage in thymic and blood repertoires. There were highly overlapping thymic repertoires among unrelated individuals, as related research reported.

The sequencing input was thymocytes. The sequence came from a boy under three years old with a congenital heart defect. This chain joins TRBV7-8 and TRBJ2-7; tentatively, D is TRBD1 (5 bases). CDR3 loop: CASSMLHRHSYEQYF. The CDR3 DNA reads TGTGCCAGCAGCATGCTTCACAGGCACTCCTACGAGCAGTACTTC.